This T cell receptor beta chain was retrieved from a study of blood T cell repertoires in COVID-19. Germline CDR1 reads SNHLY; CDR2 reads FYNNEI. CDR3 length: 18 residues. The junction had 11 bases not matched to a gene; V was cut back by 7 bases and J by 1 base. Clones were sequenced by immunoSEQ multiplex PCR, and TCRdb holds only the in-frame ones, with some missing. The sample lists some 210,000 clones; around 89% were seen once. The V call is TRBV2, the J call TRBJ2-6; 9 bases fit TRBD1. The sample comprised peripheral blood. The sequence came from a woman in her 40s with acute or convalescent COVID-19. The CDR3 region has the DNA TGTGCCAGCAACCGACAGGGGGGGGCCCAATCTGGGGCCAACGTCCTGACTTTC. As protein: CASNRQGGAQSGANVLTF.